The 29 T cell receptor beta chains in this list originate from one sample, sequenced in a study of CXCR3-negative and CXCR3-positive naive CD8 T cells. Each TRB cDNA library was prepared by 5' RACE (with UMI labels). TCRdb reprocessed the 5' RACE reads and reports one entry per CDR3 protein, with no DNA. The ten most abundant clones cover 1.1% of a sample with 75,000 to 100,000 distinct CDR3 sequences. Their specific antigens are unknown. Points from the study as a whole: Hydrophobicity of TRB CDR3s was greater in CXCR3-positive naive cells than in CXCR3-negative naive cells.

The source material was naive CXCR3+ CD8+ T cells from blood. As to subset: CD45RO-CCR7+CD27+CD95- naive CD8+ T cells expressing CXCR3 (TNR3+). The receptor source for this set is a human donor in good health. Some clones in this sample may be carry-over from other donors' samples.

The J gene is TRBJ2-1, the V gene TRBV6-2 or TRBV6-3; TCRdb lists TRBD2, though no DNA is available to test this call. There are 16 residues in the CDR3. Germline loops: CDR1 MNHEY, CDR2 SVGEGT. This chain's CDR3 is CASSPTSDSSYNEQFF.

The chain recombines TRBV12-5 with TRBJ1-5; TCRdb gives TRBD1 as the D gene, but with no DNA this cannot be confirmed. This CDR3 has 17 residues. Germline lookup yields CDR1 LGHNT and CDR2 FRNRAP. The CDR3: CASGSAITDRRNQPQHF.

V usage is TRBV30 and J usage is TRBJ2-7; TCRdb outputs TRBD1, but without DNA this stays unchecked. This CDR3 is 15 amino acids long. The V gene's germline CDR1 is GTSNPN and CDR2 SVGIG (reference sequence). CDR3 protein: CAWRPRDRITYEQYF.

The chain recombines TRBV6-5 with TRBJ2-1; lacking DNA, the TRBD2 call made by TCRdb goes unchecked. The CDR3 has 17 residues. Looked up from germline, CDR1 is MNHEY and CDR2 is SVGAGI. Here the CDR3 reads CASSYGTSGGSYNEQFF.

This chain joins TRBV5-1 and TRBJ2-5. The CDR3 extends over 15 amino acids. Germline values: CDR1 SGHRS, CDR2 YFSETQ. CDR3 loop: CASSLVPEKEETQYF.

The V and J genes are TRBV9 and TRBJ2-7; TCRdb selects TRBD2, and the lack of DNA leaves this call unchecked. Germline V gene sequence: CDR1 SGDLS, CDR2 YYNGEE. The CDR3 consists of 14 residues. CDR3: CASSVGLADYEQYF.

V and J are TRBV7-2 and TRBJ2-7; the D call of TRBD1 rests on TCRdb alone, since no DNA is present to check it. The CDR3 spans 14 residues. Germline V gives CDR1 SGHTA, CDR2 FQGNSA. CDR3 loop: CASSTQGTAYEQYF.

The genes are TRBV4-3 and TRBJ2-7; TCRdb calls TRBD2, which cannot be checked without DNA. The CDR3 sequence is 15 residues long. From germline, CDR1 is LGHNA and CDR2 YSLEER. CDR3 loop: CASSQDAVPLYEQYF.

V and J are TRBV4-2 and TRBJ2-7; without DNA, the TCRdb call of TRBD2 cannot be checked. The CDR3 contains 16 residues. Germline V gives CDR1 LGHNA, CDR2 YNFKEQ. The CDR3 reads CASSHVPREVRWEQYF.

The chain combines TRBV3-2 with TRBJ2-1. TRBV3-2 is a pseudogene locus. The CDR3 is made up of 15 amino acids. This CDR3 reads CASSQDLTVYNEQFF.

V is TRBV5-4 and J is TRBJ2-5; TCRdb proposes TRBD1, but this gene call is untestable without DNA. Germline V CDR1 and CDR2: SGHNT, YYREEE (reference sequence). CDR3 length: 15 amino acids. CDR3: CASSFGTGELETQYF.

The J gene is TRBJ1-5, the V gene TRBV27. In germline, CDR1 is MNHEY, CDR2 SMNVEV (reference sequence). The CDR3 length is 14 residues. CDR3 amino acids: CASSLIGSNQPQHF.

The rearrangement uses TRBV29-1 and TRBJ1-1; TCRdb names TRBD1, which stays unverified in the absence of DNA. The CDR3 is made up of 14 amino acids. The germline V gene has CDR1 SQVTM and CDR2 ANQGSEA. The CDR3 is CSVPLQGLGTEAFF.

V and J are TRBV7-7 and TRBJ2-7; the TRBD2 assignment by TCRdb is unverifiable without DNA. Germline V lookup: CDR1 SSHAT, CDR2 FNYEAQ (reference sequence). CDR3 length: 13 residues. CDR3 sequence reads: CASSPRVGDEQYF. Full variable domain (outside the CDR3, taken from reference TRBV7-7 and TRBJ2-7): GAGVSQSPRYKVTKRGQDVTLRCDPISSHATLYWYQQALGQGPEFLTYFNYEAQPDKSGLPSDRFSAERPEGSISTLTIQRTEQRDSAMYRCASSPRVGDEQYFGPGTRLTVT.

V and J are TRBV7-9 and TRBJ1-5; TCRdb selects TRBD1, and the lack of DNA leaves this call unchecked. The CDR3 extends over 19 amino acids. Germline V CDR1 and CDR2: SEHNR, FQNEAQ (reference sequence). The chain's CDR3 is CASSLGTGTVRDSNQPQHF. Variable domain in full (rest from reference TRBV7-9 and TRBJ1-5): DTGVSQNPRHKITKRGQNVTFRCDPISEHNRLYWYRQTLGQGPEFLTYFQNEAQLEKSRLLSDRFSAERPKGSFSTLEIQRTEQGDSAMYLCASSLGTGTVRDSNQPQHFGDGTRLSIL.

The CDR3 sequence: CASSQALRGTSDEQFF. The V and J genes are TRBV4-1 and TRBJ2-1; checking the TCRdb D call of TRBD2 is not possible without DNA. This CDR3 region has 16 residues. Germline CDR1 and CDR2: MGHRA and YSYEKL.

The V gene is TRBV5-1, the J gene TRBJ2-7. The CDR3 contains 14 residues. CDR1 and CDR2 (germline): SGHRS, YFSETQ. The CDR3 here is CASSLAASTYEQYF. The entire variable domain, with the rest obtained from reference TRBV5-1 and TRBJ2-7, is as follows: KAGVTQTPRYLIKTRGQQVTLSCSPISGHRSVSWYQQTPGQGLQFLFEYFSETQRNKGNFPGRFSGRQFSNSRSEMNVSTLELGDSALYLCASSLAASTYEQYFGPGTRLTVT.

The chain links TRBV29-1 to TRBJ2-7; absent DNA, TCRdb's TRBD1 call cannot be checked. This CDR3 spans 15 amino acids. The germline V gene has CDR1 SQVTM and CDR2 ANQGSEA. The CDR3: CSVEFRVQGTYEQYF.

The V call is TRBV4-2, the J call TRBJ2-7. CDR1 LGHNA and CDR2 YNFKEQ come from the germline V gene. The CDR3 totals 11 residues. CDR3 protein: CASSQAGEQYF.

The chain carries TRBV25-1 and TRBJ1-2; TCRdb selects TRBD1, and the lack of DNA leaves this call unchecked. Germline assignment: CDR1 MGHDK and CDR2 SYGVNS. This CDR3 spans 16 amino acids. This CDR3 is CASSESGFAGTYGYTF.

CDR3 protein: CATSLRGDGNEQFF. The rearrangement links TRBV15 to TRBJ2-1; without DNA, the TCRdb call of TRBD2 cannot be checked. The V gene's germline CDR1 is LNHNV and CDR2 YYDKDF (reference sequence). This CDR3 is built from 14 residues.

CDR3 in amino acids: CASSFLRAGPDEQFF. The chain links TRBV12-3 or TRBV12-4 to TRBJ2-1; TCRdb picks TRBD2, but there is no DNA to check that call. The CDR3 is made up of 15 amino acids.

The J gene is TRBJ1-2, the V gene TRBV27; TCRdb's D call, TRBD1, is unchecked because there is no DNA. Germline CDR1 MNHEY, CDR2 SMNVEV (reference sequence). This CDR3 contains 14 residues. Here the CDR3 reads CASSTQGWGYGYTF.

The CDR3: CASSLSLKETQYF. The chain links TRBV28 to TRBJ2-5; TCRdb's assignment of TRBD1 cannot be checked, as there is no DNA. Germline V gene sequence: CDR1 MDHEN, CDR2 SYDVKM. The CDR3 totals 13 residues.

The chain uses TRBV28 and TRBJ2-7; without DNA, the TCRdb call of TRBD1 cannot be checked. Germline V CDR1 and CDR2: MDHEN, SYDVKM. This CDR3 spans 13 amino acids. The CDR3 reads CASSPGGAYEQYF.

V is TRBV7-9 and J is TRBJ2-3; TCRdb returns TRBD2, unconfirmable since there is no DNA. CDR3 length: 19 amino acids. Looked up from germline, CDR1 is SEHNR and CDR2 is FQNEAQ (reference sequence). The CDR3 loop reads CASSFIPLAGVPFTDTQYF.

The V gene is TRBV7-9, the J gene TRBJ2-5; there is no DNA to check the TCRdb D call of TRBD1. The CDR3 consists of 16 residues. CDR1 and CDR2 (germline): SEHNR, FQNEAQ (reference sequence). The CDR3 sequence is CASSSPRMKQGQTQYF.

The chain recombines TRBV4-1 with TRBJ1-6. CDR3 length: 12 residues. Germline CDR1 is MGHRA and CDR2 is YSYEKL. The CDR3 loop reads CASRSSDSPLHF.

The chain couples TRBV4-1 to TRBJ2-7; TCRdb's D call of TRBD2 is untestable without DNA. The germline CDR1 and CDR2 sequences are MGHRA and YSYEKL. The length of the CDR3 is 13 residues. The CDR3 here is CASSRDYSYEQYF.